The 27 T cell receptor beta chains below come from one sample, sequenced in a study of T cell responses to AZD1222 COVID-19 vaccine (dated by TCRdb to the early 2020s). Read against the paper, the sample's time point label means: about 28 days (+/-7) after the second vaccine dose. The library came from the immunoSEQ multiplex PCR assay. TCRdb obtained this table from immuneACCESS and retained in-frame rearrangements with V and J assigned. These tables miss some clones; where compared with another copy, unresolved V genes account for less than half of the shortfall, and the remainder is unexplained. The sample has about 130,000 clones on record, approximately 92% of them singletons. The ten biggest clones cover approximately 6.5% of the sample. This specimen consisted of peripheral blood, obtained 28 days after the second AZD1222 dose. The receptor source for this set is an adult who received the AZD1222 COVID-19 vaccine.

V is TRBV5-5 and J is TRBJ2-3, with TRBD1 matching over 9 bases. There are 17 residues in the CDR3. The J segment lost 4 bases and the V segment lost 4 bases, leaving 13 bases of the junction unmatched. Germline V gene data show CDR1 as SGHKS and CDR2 as YYEKEE (reference sequence). This chain's CDR3 is CASSPDRGFPSADTQYF. The CDR3 region has the DNA TGTGCCAGCAGCCCGGACAGGGGTTTTCCCTCCGCAGATACGCAGTATTTT. Together with reference TRBV5-5 and TRBJ2-3, the CDR3 gives the full variable domain: DAGVTQSPTHLIKTRGQQVTLRCSPISGHKSVSWYQQVLGQGPQFIFQYYEKEERGRGNFPDRFSARQFPNYSSELNVNALLLGDSALYLCASSPDRGFPSADTQYFGPGTRLTVL.

The V and J genes are TRBV12-5 and TRBJ2-1; the D gene is possibly TRBD1 (5 bases). The CDR3 loop spans 16 amino acids. CDR1 is LGHNT, CDR2 FRNRAP, per germline. V was shortened by 0 bases and J by 4 bases, with 13 bases between the two germline ends. CDR3 coding DNA: TGTGCTAGTGGTTTGGTACTACCAAGGGGATACAATGAGCAGTTCTTC. It is translated as CASGLVLPRGYNEQFF.

Points on this clone: The sample carries other DNA sequences with the same CDR3. This chain links TRBV6-5 with TRBJ1-3; D unresolved. V lost 2 bases and J 1 base, leaving 6 bases between the germline ends. This CDR3 region has 14 residues. Germline CDR1 is MNHEY and CDR2 is SVGAGI. The CDR3 sequence: CASSYRGSGNTIYF. The DNA for the CDR3 is TGTGCCAGCAGTTACCGGGGATCTGGAAACACCATATATTTT.

The rearrangement links TRBV5-1 to TRBJ1-4; D gene ambiguous. In germline, CDR1 is SGHRS, CDR2 YFSETQ. The CDR3 runs 16 residues. Trimming removed 2 bases from V and 5 bases from J, with 16 bases in between. CDR3 in amino acids: CASSFGMGRKNEKLFF. Here the CDR3 DNA reads TGCGCCAGCAGCTTCGGTATGGGGAGAAAGAATGAAAAACTGTTTTTT. Together with reference TRBV5-1 and TRBJ1-4, the CDR3 gives the full variable domain: KAGVTQTPRYLIKTRGQQVTLSCSPISGHRSVSWYQQTPGQGLQFLFEYFSETQRNKGNFPGRFSGRQFSNSRSEMNVSTLELGDSALYLCASSFGMGRKNEKLFFGSGTQLSVL.

CDR3 coding DNA: TGTGCCAGCAGCCAAGGGGGTTCCCTCCACTTT. Protein product: CASSQGGSLHF. V and J are TRBV3-1 (or the pseudogene TRBV3-2) and TRBJ1-6; D remains unclear. The ends were cut back, 1 base at V and 14 bases at J, with 6 bases in the middle. Germline V gene lookup returns CDR1 LGHDT and CDR2 YNNKEL (reference sequence). This CDR3 is 11 amino acids long.

This sequence joins TRBV19 and TRBJ1-5, with D possibly being TRBD1 (6 bases). The CDR3 has 20 amino acids. CDR1 is LNHDA and CDR2 is SQIVND in the germline V gene (reference sequence). The ends were cut back, 6 bases at V and 0 bases at J, with 27 bases in the middle. As DNA, the CDR3 is TGTGCCAGTAGGGCCCCCCTTATCGCCAGGGGCGTAGTTAGCAATCAGCCCCAGCATTTT. Its translation is CASRAPLIARGVVSNQPQHF.

This sequence joins TRBV4-1 and TRBJ1-6; 7 nucleotides line up with TRBD1. J was trimmed by 11 bases and V by 1 base; bases with no gene match: 14. This CDR3 is 17 amino acids long. The germline gives CDR1 MGHRA, CDR2 YSYEKL. CDR3 loop: CASSQVGGTAVYTPLHF. The CDR3 region has the DNA TGCGCCAGCAGCCAAGTCGGCGGGACAGCCGTATACACACCCCTCCACTTT.

V gene TRBV7-9 combines with J gene TRBJ2-7; unclear D gene. The CDR3 is 13 residues long. Germline CDR1 and CDR2: SEHNR and FQNEAQ (reference sequence). V dropped 3 bases and J dropped 4 bases, with 10 bases sitting between them. Here the CDR3 reads CASSFQQTYEQYF. CDR3 coding DNA: TGTGCCAGCAGCTTTCAACAGACTTACGAGCAGTACTTC.

The J gene is TRBJ1-2, the V gene TRBV27; 7 nucleotides agree with TRBD1. After removal of 5 bases from V and 4 bases from J, the junction contained 13 bases not matched to a gene. CDR3 length: 16 residues. CDR1 is MNHEY and CDR2 is SMNVEV in the germline V gene (reference sequence). DNA for the CDR3: TGTGCCAGCAGTCATACCCCGACAGGGAGACCCTATGGCTACACCTTC. It encodes CASSHTPTGRPYGYTF.

This chain joins TRBV28 and TRBJ1-2; unclear D gene. This CDR3 has 12 amino acids. V lost 5 bases to trimming and J lost 8 bases, with 12 bases between them. CDR1 is MDHEN, CDR2 SYDVKM, per germline. CDR3 loop: CASSPQRYGYTF. In DNA form, the CDR3 reads TGTGCCAGCAGTCCCCAGCGTTACGGCTACACCTTC.

This rearrangement joins TRBV7-2 to TRBJ1-5; D remains ambiguous. Germline V lookup: CDR1 SGHTA, CDR2 FQGNSA. The CDR3 is 13 amino acids. The V gene lost 1 base and the J gene lost 4 bases, with 5 bases spanning the gap. The CDR3 spells CASSLEENQPQHF. CDR3 DNA: TGTGCCAGCAGCTTAGAGGAAAATCAGCCCCAGCATTTT.

The V gene is TRBV4-1, the J gene TRBJ1-2; tentative D call: TRBD1 (5 bases). The germline V gene encodes CDR1 MGHRA and CDR2 YSYEKL. Trimming left V 1 base short and J 7 bases short, with 10 bases between. CDR3 size: 13 residues. The chain's CDR3 is CASSQVGGGGYTF. The CDR3 DNA follows: TGCGCCAGCAGCCAAGTTGGGGGTGGTGGCTACACCTTC.

The chain combines TRBV2 with TRBJ2-2; the D gene is possibly TRBD2 (6 bases). The germline V gene encodes CDR1 SNHLY and CDR2 FYNNEI. V was clipped by 2 bases and J by 8 bases, with 9 bases between them. CDR3 length: 13 residues. CDR3 sequence reads: CASSESREGELFF. CDR3 sequence (DNA): TGTGCCAGCAGTGAAAGCCGGGAGGGGGAGCTGTTTTTT.

In DNA form, the CDR3 reads TGTGCCAGCAGCTTGTCAGGGGGGACAGATACGCAGTATTTT. This encodes CASSLSGGTDTQYF. This sequence joins TRBV5-5 and TRBJ2-3; tentatively, D is TRBD1 (7 bases). CDR1 and CDR2 from the germline V gene are SGHKS and YYEKEE (reference sequence). V was clipped by 1 base and J by 3 bases, with 9 bases between them. CDR3 length: 14 residues.

The chain joins TRBV14 to TRBJ1-4; 7 bases match TRBD1. CDR1 and CDR2 from the germline V gene are SGHDN and FVKESK. This CDR3 is 15 amino acids long. V trimming: 4 bases; J trimming: 5 bases; junction bases outside the gene matches: 7. CDR3 DNA: TGTGCCAGCAGCCCCCCCGGAGGGGGCAATGAAAAACTGTTTTTT. Encoded protein: CASSPPGGGNEKLFF.

V usage is TRBV7-9 and J usage is TRBJ2-1; D perhaps matches TRBD1 (6 bases). The CDR3 spans 17 residues. The germline V gene encodes CDR1 SEHNR and CDR2 FQNEAQ (reference sequence). Trimming removed 5 bases at V and 0 bases at J, with 17 bases between. CDR3 sequence reads: CASSRQDSPSSYNEQFF. The DNA of the CDR3 is TGTGCCAGCAGCAGGCAGGACAGTCCCAGCTCCTACAATGAGCAGTTCTTC.

V usage is TRBV6-6 and J usage is TRBJ2-3; perhaps TRBD2 as D (6 bases). The CDR3 runs 15 residues. Between the trimmed V and J ends, which lost 4 bases and 6 bases, there was a span of 17 bases. The germline CDR1 and CDR2 sequences are MNHNY and SVGAGI (reference sequence). The CDR3 is CASSWGGEGSDTQYF. Written as DNA, the CDR3 is TGTGCCAGCAGTTGGGGCGGGGAAGGTTCCGATACGCAGTATTTT.

The genes are TRBV4-1 and TRBJ1-6; D possibly corresponds to TRBD1 (6 bases). The CDR3 has 15 amino acids. Germline V gene lookup returns CDR1 MGHRA and CDR2 YSYEKL. Trimming cost V 2 bases and J 7 bases, with 12 bases left between them. The CDR3 protein is CASSQLGGLNSPLHF. The CDR3 DNA sequence: TGCGCCAGCAGCCAATTAGGGGGATTAAATTCACCCCTCCACTTT.

This chain connects TRBV1 to TRBJ1-2; TRBD1, the table's D call, was not compared with the DNA. TRBV1 is noted as a pseudogene. CDR3 size: 14 residues. This chain's CDR3 is CTSSQGRQGEGYTF. CDR3 nucleotide sequence: TGCACCAGCAGCCAAGGGCGACAGGGCGAAGGCTACACCTTC.

V usage is TRBV9 and J usage is TRBJ2-2, with a weak D call TRBD1 (6 bases). Germline lookup yields CDR1 SGDLS and CDR2 YYNGEE. The ends were cut back, 0 bases at V and 3 bases at J, with 6 bases in the middle. The CDR3 totals 14 residues. Here the CDR3 DNA reads TGTGCCAGCAGCGTAGCAGGGGACACCGGGGAGCTGTTTTTT. Its protein is CASSVAGDTGELFF.

This chain joins TRBV6-2 or TRBV6-3 and TRBJ1-5, with 7 bases that match TRBD1. This CDR3 has 16 residues. Germline CDR1 reads MNHEY; CDR2 reads SVGEGT. V shed 4 bases, J shed 2 bases, and the junction held 8 bases outside the gene matches. The CDR3 here is CASSLVNRGGNQPQHF. CDR3 coding DNA: TGTGCCAGCAGTTTGGTCAACAGGGGTGGCAATCAGCCCCAGCATTTT.

V gene TRBV27 combines with J gene TRBJ1-3; D remains unclear. V was trimmed by 3 bases and J by 2 bases, leaving 8 bases between them. Germline V gives CDR1 MNHEY, CDR2 SMNVEV (reference sequence). This CDR3 spans 14 amino acids. The CDR3 DNA sequence: TGTGCCAGCAGTTTGCGGGCAGCTGGAAACACCATATATTTT. Amino acid sequence: CASSLRAAGNTIYF.

The chain uses TRBV11-3 and TRBJ2-1, with D perhaps being TRBD1 or TRBD2 (5 bases each). The V end was cut by 1 base, the J end by 6 bases, with 13 bases between. The CDR3 has 15 amino acids. Germline CDR1 and CDR2: SGHNT and YENEEA. CDR3 in amino acids: CASSLAGTLPNEQFF. The DNA of the CDR3 is TGTGCCAGCAGCTTAGCCGGGACCCTGCCCAATGAGCAGTTCTTC.

The chain couples TRBV18 to TRBJ2-5; D remains unclear. The CDR3 is 14 residues long. Trimming stripped 6 bases from V and 2 bases from J, with 13 bases between. Germline V gene data show CDR1 as KGHSH and CDR2 as LQKENI. DNA for the CDR3: TGTGCCAGCTCCCCAGGACGAAATCAAGAGACCCAGTACTTC. This gives the protein CASSPGRNQETQYF.

This sequence joins TRBV5-1 and TRBJ2-3, with 13 bases that match TRBD2. Trimming took 4 bases from V and 6 from J; bases not matched to a gene: 8. The CDR3 runs 16 residues. Per germline, CDR1 SGHRS and CDR2 YFSETQ. The CDR3 here is CASSVGLAGPRDTQYF. CDR3 nucleotide sequence: TGCGCCAGCAGCGTGGGACTAGCGGGGCCCCGGGATACGCAGTATTTT.

This clone was detected only once. This chain connects TRBV3-1 (or the pseudogene TRBV3-2) to TRBJ1-5; D unresolved. V lost 5 bases and J lost 4, with 9 bases in between. Germline V gene sequence: CDR1 LGHDT, CDR2 YNNKEL (reference sequence). The CDR3 consists of 13 residues. CDR3 bases: TGTGCCAGCAGCGATCTCCTAAATCAGCCCCAGCATTTT. It specifies CASSDLLNQPQHF.

The rearrangement uses TRBV7-2 and TRBJ2-1; TRBD1 is a possible D gene (5 bases). V was shortened by 7 bases and J by 8 bases, with 15 bases between the two germline ends. Germline values: CDR1 SGHTA, CDR2 FQGNSA. The CDR3 contains 13 residues. The DNA for the CDR3 is TGTGCCAGCACCCTAAAAGGGGCCGATGAGCAGTTCTTC. Translated: CASTLKGADEQFF.